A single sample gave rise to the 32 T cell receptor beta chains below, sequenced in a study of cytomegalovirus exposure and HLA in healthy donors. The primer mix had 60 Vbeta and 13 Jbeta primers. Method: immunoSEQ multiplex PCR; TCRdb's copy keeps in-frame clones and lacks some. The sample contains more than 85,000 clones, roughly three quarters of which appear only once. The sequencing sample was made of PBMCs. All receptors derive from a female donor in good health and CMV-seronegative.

CDR3: CASSHPEGNYGYTF. The CDR3 nucleotides read TGCGCCAGCAGCCACCCGGAGGGAAACTATGGCTACACCTTC. The V call is TRBV4-1, the J call TRBJ1-2; D call uncertain. The CDR3 contains 14 residues. The germline V gene encodes CDR1 MGHRA and CDR2 YSYEKL. V was clipped by 3 bases and J by 2 bases, with 10 bases between them.

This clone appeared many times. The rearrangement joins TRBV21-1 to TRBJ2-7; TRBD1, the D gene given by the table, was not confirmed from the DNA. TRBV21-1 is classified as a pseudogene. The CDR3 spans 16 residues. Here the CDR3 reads CASSLGYRGRPYEQYF. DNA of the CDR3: TGTGCCAGCAGCCTGGGATACAGGGGCCGACCCTACGAGCAGTACTTC.

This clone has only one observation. CDR3 amino acids: CSVAGTGLGEQFF. CDR3 DNA: TGCAGCGTTGCCGGGACAGGGTTAGGGGAGCAGTTCTTC. The V gene is TRBV29-1, the J gene TRBJ2-1, with 9 positions matching TRBD1. The CDR3 contains 13 residues. Germline CDR1 SQVTM, CDR2 ANQGSEA. Losses at the gene ends were 4 bases for V and 10 bases for J; bases not matched to a gene: 8.

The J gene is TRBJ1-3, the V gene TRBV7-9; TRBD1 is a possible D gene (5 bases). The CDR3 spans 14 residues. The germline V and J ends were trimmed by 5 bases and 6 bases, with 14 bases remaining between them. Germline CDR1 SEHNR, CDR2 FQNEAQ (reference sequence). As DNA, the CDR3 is TGTGCCAGCAGCGGGGGAGGGTGGGAAAACACCATATATTTT. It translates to CASSGGGWENTIYF.

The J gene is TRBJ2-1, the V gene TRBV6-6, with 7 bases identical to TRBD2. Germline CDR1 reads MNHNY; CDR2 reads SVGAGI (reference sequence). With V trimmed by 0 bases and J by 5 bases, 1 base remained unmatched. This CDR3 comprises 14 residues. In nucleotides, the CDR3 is TGTGCCAGCAGTTACTCGGGGACTAACAATGAGCAGTTCTTC. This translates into CASSYSGTNNEQFF.

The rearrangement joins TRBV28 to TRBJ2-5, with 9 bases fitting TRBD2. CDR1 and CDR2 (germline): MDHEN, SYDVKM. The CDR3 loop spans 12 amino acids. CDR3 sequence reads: CAAAGGVGTQYF. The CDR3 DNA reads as TGTGCGGCGGCGGGAGGGGTGGGGACCCAGTACTTC.

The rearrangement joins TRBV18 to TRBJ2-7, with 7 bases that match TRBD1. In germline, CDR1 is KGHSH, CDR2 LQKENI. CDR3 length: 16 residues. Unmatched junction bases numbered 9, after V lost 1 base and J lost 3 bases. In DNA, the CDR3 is TGTGCCAGCTCACCACGGACCCAACAGGGGATCTACGAGCAGTACTTC. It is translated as CASSPRTQQGIYEQYF.

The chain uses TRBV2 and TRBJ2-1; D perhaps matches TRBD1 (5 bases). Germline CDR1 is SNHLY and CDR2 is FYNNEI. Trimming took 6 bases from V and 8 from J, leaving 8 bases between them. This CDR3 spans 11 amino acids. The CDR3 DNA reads TGTGCCAGCAGGGTCAGGGATGAGCAGTTCTTC. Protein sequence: CASRVRDEQFF.

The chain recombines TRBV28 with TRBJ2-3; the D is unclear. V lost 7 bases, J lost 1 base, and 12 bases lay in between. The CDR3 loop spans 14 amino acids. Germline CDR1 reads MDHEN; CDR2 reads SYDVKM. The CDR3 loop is CASTRESRTDTQYF. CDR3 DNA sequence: TGTGCCAGCACCCGCGAGTCCCGCACAGATACGCAGTATTTT.

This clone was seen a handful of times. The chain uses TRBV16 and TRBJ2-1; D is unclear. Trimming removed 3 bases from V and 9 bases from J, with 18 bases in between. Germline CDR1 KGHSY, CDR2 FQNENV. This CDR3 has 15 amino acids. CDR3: CASSQNSLKSSEQFF. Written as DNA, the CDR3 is TGTGCCAGCAGCCAGAACTCACTAAAATCTAGTGAGCAGTTCTTC.

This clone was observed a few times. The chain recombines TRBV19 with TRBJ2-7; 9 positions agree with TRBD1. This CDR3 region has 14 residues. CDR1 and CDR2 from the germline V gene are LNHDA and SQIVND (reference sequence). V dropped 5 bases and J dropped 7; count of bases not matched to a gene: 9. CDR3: CASSPAQGAGEQYF. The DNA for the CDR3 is TGTGCCAGTAGTCCAGCACAGGGGGCTGGGGAGCAGTACTTC. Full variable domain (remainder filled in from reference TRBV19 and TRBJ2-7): DGGITQSPKYLFRKEGQNVTLSCEQNLNHDAMYWYRQDPGQGLRLIYYSQIVNDFQKGDIAEGYSVSREKKESFPLTVTSAQKNPTAFYLCASSPAQGAGEQYFGPGTRLTVT.

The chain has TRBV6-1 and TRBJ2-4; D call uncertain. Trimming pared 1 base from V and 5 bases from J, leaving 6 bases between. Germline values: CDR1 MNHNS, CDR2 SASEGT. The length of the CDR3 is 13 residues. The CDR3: CASSEDRENIQYF. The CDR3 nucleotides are TGTGCCAGCAGTGAAGACAGAGAAAACATTCAGTACTTC.

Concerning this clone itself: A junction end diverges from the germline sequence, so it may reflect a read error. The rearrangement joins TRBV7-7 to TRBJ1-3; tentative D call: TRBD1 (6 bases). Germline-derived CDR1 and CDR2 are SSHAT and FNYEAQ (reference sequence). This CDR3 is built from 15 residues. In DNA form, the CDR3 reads TGTGCTAGCAGCCAAAGCGCAGGGGAAGGAAACACCATATATTTT. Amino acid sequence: CASSQSAGEGNTIYF.

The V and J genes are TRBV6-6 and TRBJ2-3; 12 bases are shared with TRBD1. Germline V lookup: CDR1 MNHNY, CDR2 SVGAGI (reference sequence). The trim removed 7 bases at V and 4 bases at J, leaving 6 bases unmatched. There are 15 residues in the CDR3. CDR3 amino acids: CASTLGDRGPDTQYF. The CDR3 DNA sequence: TGTGCCAGCACCCTCGGGGACAGGGGGCCAGATACGCAGTATTTT.

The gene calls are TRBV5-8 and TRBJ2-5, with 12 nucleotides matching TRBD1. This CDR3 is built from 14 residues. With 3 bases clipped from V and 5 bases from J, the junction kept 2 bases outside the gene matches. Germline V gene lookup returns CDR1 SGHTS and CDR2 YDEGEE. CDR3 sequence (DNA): TGTGCCAGCAGCTGGGACAGGGGGCTGGAGACCCAGTACTTC. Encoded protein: CASSWDRGLETQYF.

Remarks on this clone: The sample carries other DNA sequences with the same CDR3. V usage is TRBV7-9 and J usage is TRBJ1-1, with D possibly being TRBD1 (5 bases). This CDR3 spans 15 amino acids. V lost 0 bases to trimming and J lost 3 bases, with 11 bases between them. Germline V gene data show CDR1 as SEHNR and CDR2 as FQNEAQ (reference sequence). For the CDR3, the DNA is TGTGCCAGCAGCTTAGCTCGGGGGGGGGACACTGAAGCTTTCTTT. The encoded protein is CASSLARGGDTEAFF.

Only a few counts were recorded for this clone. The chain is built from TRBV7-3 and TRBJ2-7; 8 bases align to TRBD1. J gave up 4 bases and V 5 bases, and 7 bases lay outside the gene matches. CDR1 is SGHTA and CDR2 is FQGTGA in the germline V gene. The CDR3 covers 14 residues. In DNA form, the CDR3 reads TGTGCCAGCAGCCTAGACAGGGGTCCGTACGAGCAGTACTTC. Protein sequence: CASSLDRGPYEQYF. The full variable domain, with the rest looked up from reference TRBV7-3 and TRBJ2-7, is GAGVSQTPSNKVTEKGKYVELRCDPISGHTALYWYRQSLGQGPEFLIYFQGTGAADDSGLPNDRFFAVRPEGSVSTLKIQRTERGDSAVYLCASSLDRGPYEQYFGPGTRLTVT.

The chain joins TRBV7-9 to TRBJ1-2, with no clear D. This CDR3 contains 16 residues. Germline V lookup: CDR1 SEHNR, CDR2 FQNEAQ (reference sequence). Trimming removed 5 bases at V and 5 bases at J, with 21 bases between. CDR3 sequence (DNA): TGTGCCAGCAGCATAAGACGGAGTACTATTTCTTATGGCTACACCTTC. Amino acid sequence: CASSIRRSTISYGYTF.

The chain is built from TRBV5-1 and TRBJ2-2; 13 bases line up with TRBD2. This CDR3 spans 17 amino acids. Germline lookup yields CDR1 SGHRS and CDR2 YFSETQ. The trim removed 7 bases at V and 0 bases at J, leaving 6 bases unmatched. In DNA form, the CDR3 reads TGCGCCAGCCTAGACGGACTAGCGGGGGCGAACACCGGGGAGCTGTTTTTT. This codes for CASLDGLAGANTGELFF. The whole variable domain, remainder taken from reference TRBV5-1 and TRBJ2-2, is KAGVTQTPRYLIKTRGQQVTLSCSPISGHRSVSWYQQTPGQGLQFLFEYFSETQRNKGNFPGRFSGRQFSNSRSEMNVSTLELGDSALYLCASLDGLAGANTGELFFGEGSRLTVL.

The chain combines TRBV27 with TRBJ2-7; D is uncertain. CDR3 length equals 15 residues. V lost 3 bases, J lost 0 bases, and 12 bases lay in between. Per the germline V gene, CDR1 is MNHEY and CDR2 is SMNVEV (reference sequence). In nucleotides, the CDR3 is TGTGCCAGCAGTTTTGGTAGCTCAAGCTCCTACGAGCAGTACTTC. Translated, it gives CASSFGSSSSYEQYF.

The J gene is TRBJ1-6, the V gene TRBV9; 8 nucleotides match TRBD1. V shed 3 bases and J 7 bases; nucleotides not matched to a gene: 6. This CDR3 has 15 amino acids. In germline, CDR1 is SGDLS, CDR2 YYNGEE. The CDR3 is CASSEDRATNSPLHF. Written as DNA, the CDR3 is TGTGCCAGCAGCGAGGACAGGGCAACGAATTCACCCCTCCACTTT.

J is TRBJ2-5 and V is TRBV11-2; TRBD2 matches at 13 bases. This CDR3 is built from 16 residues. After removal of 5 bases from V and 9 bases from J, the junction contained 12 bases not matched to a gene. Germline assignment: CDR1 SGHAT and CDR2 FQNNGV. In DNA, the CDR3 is TGTGCCAGCAGCCTTCGGACTAGCGGGGGCCCGGGAGCCCAGTACTTC. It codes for CASSLRTSGGPGAQYF.

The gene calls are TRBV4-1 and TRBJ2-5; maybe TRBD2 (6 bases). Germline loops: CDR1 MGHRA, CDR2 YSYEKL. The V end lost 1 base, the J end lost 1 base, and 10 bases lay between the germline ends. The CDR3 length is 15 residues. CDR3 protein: CASSQAWGVQETQYF. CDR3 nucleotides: TGCGCCAGCAGCCAAGCCTGGGGGGTCCAAGAGACCCAGTACTTC.

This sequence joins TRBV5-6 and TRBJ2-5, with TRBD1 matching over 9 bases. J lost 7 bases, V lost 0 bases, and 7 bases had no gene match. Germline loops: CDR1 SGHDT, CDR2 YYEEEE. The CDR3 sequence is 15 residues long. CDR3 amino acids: CASSLGDRARGTQYF. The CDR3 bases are TGTGCCAGCAGCTTGGGGGACAGGGCGCGGGGGACCCAGTACTTC.

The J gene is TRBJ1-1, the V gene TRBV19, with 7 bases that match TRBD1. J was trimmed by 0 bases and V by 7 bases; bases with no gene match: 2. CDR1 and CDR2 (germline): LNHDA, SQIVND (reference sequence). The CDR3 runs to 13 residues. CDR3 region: CASKTGLNTEAFF. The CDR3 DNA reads TGTGCCAGTAAGACAGGGTTGAACACTGAAGCTTTCTTT. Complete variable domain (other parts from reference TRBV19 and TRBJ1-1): DGGITQSPKYLFRKEGQNVTLSCEQNLNHDAMYWYRQDPGQGLRLIYYSQIVNDFQKGDIAEGYSVSREKKESFPLTVTSAQKNPTAFYLCASKTGLNTEAFFGQGTRLTVV.

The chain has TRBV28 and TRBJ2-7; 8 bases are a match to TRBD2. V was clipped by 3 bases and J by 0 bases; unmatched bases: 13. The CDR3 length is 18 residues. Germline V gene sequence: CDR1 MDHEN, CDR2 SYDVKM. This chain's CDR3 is CASSLPPPGGGRSYEQYF. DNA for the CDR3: TGTGCCAGCAGTTTGCCTCCCCCCGGGGGGGGACGCTCCTACGAGCAGTACTTC.

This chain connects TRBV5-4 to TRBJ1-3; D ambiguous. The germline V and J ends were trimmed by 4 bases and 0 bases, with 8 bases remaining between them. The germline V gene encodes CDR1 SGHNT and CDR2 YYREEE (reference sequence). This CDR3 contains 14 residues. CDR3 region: CASSPSLSGNTIYF. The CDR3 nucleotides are TGTGCCAGCAGCCCTAGTCTCTCTGGAAACACCATATATTTT.

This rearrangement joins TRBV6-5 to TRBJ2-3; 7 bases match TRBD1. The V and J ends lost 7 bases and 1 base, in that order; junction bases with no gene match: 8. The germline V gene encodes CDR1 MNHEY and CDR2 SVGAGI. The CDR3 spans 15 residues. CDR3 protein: CASTLHRGGTDTQYF. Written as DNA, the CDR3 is TGTGCCAGCACCCTCCACAGGGGAGGCACAGATACGCAGTATTTT.

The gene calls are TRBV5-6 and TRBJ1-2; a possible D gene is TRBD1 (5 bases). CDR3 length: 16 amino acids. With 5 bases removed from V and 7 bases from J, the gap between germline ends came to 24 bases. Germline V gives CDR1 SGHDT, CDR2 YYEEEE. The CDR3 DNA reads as TGTGCCAGCAGTATCTTGGACATCCCCCTATCCTCTGGCTACACCTTC. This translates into CASSILDIPLSSGYTF.

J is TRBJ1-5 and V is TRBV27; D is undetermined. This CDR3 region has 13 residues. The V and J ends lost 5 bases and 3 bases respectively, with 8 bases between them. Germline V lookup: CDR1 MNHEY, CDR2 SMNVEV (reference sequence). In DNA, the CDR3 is TGTGCCAGCAGTCTGTCGTCCAATCAGCCCCAGCATTTT. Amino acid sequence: CASSLSSNQPQHF.

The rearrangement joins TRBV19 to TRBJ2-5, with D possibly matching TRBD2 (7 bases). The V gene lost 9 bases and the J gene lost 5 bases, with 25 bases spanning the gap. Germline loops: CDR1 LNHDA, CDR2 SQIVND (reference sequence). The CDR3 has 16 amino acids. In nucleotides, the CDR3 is TGTGCCAGCCCCACGAGCAAGGGGGAGGGCCCTGAGACCCAGTACTTC. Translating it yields CASPTSKGEGPETQYF.

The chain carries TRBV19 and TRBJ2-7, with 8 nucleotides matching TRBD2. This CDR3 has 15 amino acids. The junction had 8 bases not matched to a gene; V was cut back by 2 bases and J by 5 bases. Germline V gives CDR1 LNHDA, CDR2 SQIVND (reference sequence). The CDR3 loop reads CASSIPGGAIDEQYF. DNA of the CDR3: TGTGCCAGTAGTATACCGGGGGGGGCGATAGACGAGCAGTACTTC.